The next 9 T cell receptor beta chains were all read from a single sample in a study of graft-versus-host responses after intestinal transplantation. These receptors have no identified antigens. The protocol was immunoSEQ multiplex PCR, while the TCRdb copy is restricted to in-frame clones and leaves out a portion. The table has about 150,000 clones, over 90% seen once. Sequences were derived from unstimulated CD4+ T cells sorted from spleen or lymph node cells, sampled before intestinal transplant. The origin of the receptors is a human donor who received an intestinal transplant.

The DNA of the CDR3 is TGTGCCAGCAGTGAAGCCCCTCCGGGCAATAGGAGGGGACCGCAGTTCTTC. This codes for CASSEAPPGNRRGPQFF. V gene TRBV6-1 combines with J gene TRBJ2-1, with a tentative D call TRBD2 (6 bases). This CDR3 spans 17 amino acids. With 0 bases removed from V and 12 bases from J, the gap between germline ends came to 24 bases. Germline assignment: CDR1 MNHNS and CDR2 SASEGT.

V gene TRBV5-4 combines with J gene TRBJ2-1, with 9 bases matching TRBD2. CDR3 size: 15 residues. The J segment lost 9 bases and the V segment lost 4 bases, leaving 11 bases of the junction unmatched. CDR1 is SGHNT, CDR2 YYREEE, per germline (reference sequence). CDR3: CASSPAGGQFGEQFF. The CDR3, as DNA: TGTGCCAGCAGCCCAGCGGGAGGTCAGTTTGGTGAGCAGTTCTTC.

The gene calls are TRBV28 and TRBJ1-4; unclear D gene. CDR1 MDHEN and CDR2 SYDVKM come from the germline V gene. Between the trimmed V and J ends, which lost 5 bases and 11 bases, there was a span of 12 bases. The CDR3 is made up of 12 amino acids. CDR3 coding DNA: TGTGCCAGCAGTCTCCGAGGACTGAAACTGTTTTTT. Amino acids: CASSLRGLKLFF.

The chain carries TRBV19 and TRBJ2-5, with D perhaps being TRBD1 or TRBD2 (5 bases each). Germline loops: CDR1 LNHDA, CDR2 SQIVND (reference sequence). Trimming took 4 bases from V and 5 from J, leaving 14 bases between them. The CDR3 loop spans 14 amino acids. CDR3 in amino acids: CASSTQEAGETQYF. CDR3 bases: TGTGCCAGTAGTACACAGGAGGCCGGGGAGACCCAGTACTTC.

Concerning this clone itself: One end of the junction fails to match germline, which may point to a read error. The rearrangement links TRBV11-2 to TRBJ2-1; D remains ambiguous. This CDR3 is 14 amino acids long. The germline V gene has CDR1 SGHAT and CDR2 FQNNGV. The CDR3 bases are TGTGCCAGCAGCGTAGACCGTAACTACAATGAGCAGTTCTTC. The encoded protein is CASSVDRNYNEQFF.

The chain recombines TRBV29-1 with TRBJ2-2, with 7 nucleotides matching TRBD2. CDR3 length: 13 amino acids. V was pared by 7 bases and J by 5 bases, with 7 bases of the junction left unmatched. CDR1 and CDR2 (germline): SQVTM, ANQGSEA. The DNA of the CDR3 is TGCAGCGCGGCGGGAGTGGGAACCGGGGAGCTGTTTTTT. Translated: CSAAGVGTGELFF.

V and J are TRBV7-6 and TRBJ1-1; 8 nucleotides match TRBD1. The CDR3 runs 14 residues. Germline trimming cut 2 bases from V and 7 bases from J; bases unmatched to any gene: 6. Germline-derived CDR1 and CDR2 are SGHVS and FNYEAQ. The CDR3 region has the DNA TGTGCCAGCAGCTTACCGGCTGGGACAGGTGAAGCTTTCTTT. Its protein is CASSLPAGTGEAFF.

This clone occurred a few times. This chain uses TRBV10-3 with TRBJ1-1; TRBD1 matches at 7 bases. The CDR3 has 15 residues. The V and J ends lost 5 bases and 0 bases, in that order; junction bases with no gene match: 6. CDR1 is ENHRY, CDR2 SYGVKD, per germline. The CDR3 DNA is TGTGCCATCAGTAGACAGGGCGAGGTGAACACTGAAGCTTTCTTT. It yields the protein CAISRQGEVNTEAFF.

The V gene is TRBV7-3, the J gene TRBJ2-3; 9 bases are a match to TRBD2. The germline V gene encodes CDR1 SGHTA and CDR2 FQGTGA. Trimming took 3 bases from V and 0 from J; bases not matched to a gene: 4. The CDR3 runs to 16 residues. This CDR3 reads CASSLASGTSTDTQYF. In nucleotides, the CDR3 is TGTGCCAGCAGCTTGGCTAGCGGGACTAGCACAGATACGCAGTATTTT.